What follows describes a single T cell receptor (beta chain). This sample stems from a study of response to subunit inactivated influenza vaccine. Trimming took 6 bases from V and 11 from J, leaving 26 bases between them. The CDR3 runs to 17 residues. CDR1 is MNHNS and CDR2 is SASEGT in the germline V gene. One entry per CDR3 protein results from TCRdb running MiXCR on the RT-PCR reads. This table holds around 710,000 distinct CDR3 sequences, more than 11% found once. This specimen was PBMCs from blood, taken roughly 2 weeks before vaccination. This sequence originates from a man aged 45-65 years who received an inactivated influenza vaccine. The genes are TRBV6-1 and TRBJ1-6; TRBD1 is a possible D gene (5 bases). The CDR3 protein is CASSSPTLWDHLTPLHF. CDR3 sequence (DNA): TGTGCCAGCAGCTCCCCGACTTTATGGGACCATCTTACACCCCTCCACTTT.